The next 31 T cell receptor beta chains were all read from a single sample in a study of T cell responses to AZD1222 COVID-19 vaccine. Sequenced by immunoSEQ multiplex PCR; TCRdb stores in-frame clones only, minus some. This sample has 150,000 to 160,000 clones, with 90% found just once. The starting material was peripheral blood, obtained 28 days after the second AZD1222 dose. The origin of the receptors is an adult who received the AZD1222 COVID-19 vaccine.

This chain joins TRBV7-3 and TRBJ1-6; D uncertain. The germline gives CDR1 SGHTA, CDR2 FQGTGA. The V end was cut by 2 bases, the J end by 7 bases, with 12 bases between. The CDR3 loop spans 15 amino acids. For the CDR3, the DNA is TGTGCCAGCAGCTTAGGAGGTCTCCGAAATTCACCCCTCCACTTT. Its protein product is CASSLGGLRNSPLHF.

The gene calls are TRBV7-9 and TRBJ1-3; possible D gene TRBD1, 6 bases. Trimming took 1 base from V and 2 from J, leaving 9 bases between them. In germline, CDR1 is SEHNR, CDR2 FQNEAQ (reference sequence). The CDR3 loop spans 15 amino acids. The CDR3: CASSLGYRAGNTIYF. In nucleotides, the CDR3 is TGTGCCAGCAGCTTAGGGTACAGGGCTGGAAACACCATATATTTT.

This rearrangement joins TRBV9 to TRBJ1-4; TRBD1 might be the D (5 bases). CDR1 SGDLS and CDR2 YYNGEE come from the germline V gene. Trimming took off 0 bases at V and 3 bases at J, with 9 bases between the two ends. The CDR3 covers 15 residues. CDR3 DNA sequence: TGTGCCAGCAGCGTAGGGCAGGGTGCTAATGAAAAACTGTTTTTT. Residues: CASSVGQGANEKLFF.

This clone showed up just once. The chain recombines TRBV12-2 with TRBJ1-1. TRBV12-2 constitutes a pseudogene. The CDR3 loop spans 16 amino acids. The CDR3 sequence is CASRARVWVRHTEAFF. The CDR3 region has the DNA TGTGCAAGTCGCGCCCGGGTTTGGGTACGTCACACTGAAGCTTTCTTT.

The rearrangement joins TRBV24-1 to TRBJ2-1; D unresolved. The germline CDR1 and CDR2 sequences are KGHDR and SFDVKD. There are 13 residues in the CDR3. With 3 bases removed from V and 7 bases from J, the gap between germline ends came to 9 bases. The CDR3 nucleotides read TGTGCCACCAGTGATCCCCCAGCGAATGAGCAGTTCTTC. It codes for CATSDPPANEQFF.

Comment on this clone: This could be a read error, since a much larger clone is one nucleotide away. This rearrangement joins TRBV5-6 to TRBJ2-7; D is unclear. This CDR3 comprises 13 residues. V lost 0 bases and J 0 bases, leaving 4 bases between the germline ends. Germline V gene data show CDR1 as SGHDT and CDR2 as YYEEEE. The CDR3 sequence is CASSLGFSYEQYF. In DNA form, the CDR3 reads TGTGCCAGCAGCTTGGGATTCTCCTACGAGCAGTACTTC.

The rearrangement joins TRBV20-1 to TRBJ1-3; D is uncertain. Germline values: CDR1 DFQATT, CDR2 SNEGSKA (reference sequence). Trimming pared 1 base from V and 4 bases from J, leaving 2 bases between. CDR3 length equals 11 residues. CDR3 bases: TGCAGTGCTAGAGCCGGAAACACCATATATTTT. Amino acid sequence: CSARAGNTIYF.

The sample holds one count of this clone. This chain links TRBV28 with TRBJ1-5, with D perhaps TRBD1 (6 bases). V was cut by 4 bases and J by 1 base, with 14 bases left in between. CDR3 length equals 16 residues. Germline loops: CDR1 MDHEN, CDR2 SYDVKM. The CDR3, as DNA: TGTGCCAGCAGTTCCTACTTTGGACAGAGCAATCAGCCCCAGCATTTT. It codes for CASSSYFGQSNQPQHF.

The chain combines TRBV27 with TRBJ2-7; perhaps TRBD2 as D (5 bases). Germline lookup yields CDR1 MNHEY and CDR2 SMNVEV (reference sequence). The V and J ends lost 3 bases and 2 bases respectively, with 8 bases between them. CDR3 size: 13 residues. CDR3 DNA: TGTGCCAGCAGTTTCGGAGGCACCTACGAGCAGTACTTC. Its translation: CASSFGGTYEQYF.

The V gene is TRBV6-5, the J gene TRBJ1-5; no clear D. Germline CDR1 MNHEY, CDR2 SVGAGI. The CDR3 totals 15 residues. Trimming stripped 3 bases from V and 4 bases from J, with 13 bases between. CDR3 in DNA: TGTGCCAGCAGTTATAACGGCAGTCCTAATCAGCCCCAGCATTTT. It yields the protein CASSYNGSPNQPQHF.

V is TRBV3-1 (or the pseudogene TRBV3-2) and J is TRBJ1-2; no firm D call. From germline, CDR1 is LGHDT and CDR2 YNNKEL (reference sequence). V lost 4 bases and J 5 bases, leaving 11 bases between the germline ends. This CDR3 contains 13 residues. CDR3: CASSPLIGYGYTF. In DNA, the CDR3 is TGTGCCAGCAGCCCCCTAATAGGGTATGGCTACACCTTC.

V usage is TRBV20-1 and J usage is TRBJ1-1, with D uncertain. CDR1 is DFQATT and CDR2 is SNEGSKA in the germline V gene (reference sequence). The CDR3 has 11 amino acids. V lost 1 base and J 0 bases, leaving 0 bases between the germline ends. The CDR3 bases are TGCAGTGCTAGAGTGAACACTGAAGCTTTCTTT. The encoded protein is CSARVNTEAFF.

This rearrangement joins TRBV6-5 to TRBJ2-3; a weak D match, TRBD1 (5 bases). The V gene lost 6 bases and the J gene lost 2 bases, with 12 bases spanning the gap. The germline V gene has CDR1 MNHEY and CDR2 SVGAGI. This CDR3 region has 14 residues. For the CDR3, the DNA is TGTGCCAGCAGGCGAAGGGGTGCCACAGATACGCAGTATTTT. Its translation: CASRRRGATDTQYF.

The genes are TRBV11-1 and TRBJ1-1; no clear D. The CDR3 runs 13 residues. In germline, CDR1 is SGHAT, CDR2 FQDESV (reference sequence). The germline V and J ends were trimmed by 1 base and 1 base, with 4 bases remaining between them. CDR3 nucleotide sequence: TGTGCCAGCAGCTTAGAACGGAACACTGAAGCTTTCTTT. As protein: CASSLERNTEAFF.

The chain uses TRBV19 and TRBJ2-2, with TRBD2 identical over 9 bases. The CDR3 is made up of 15 amino acids. After removal of 8 bases from V and 6 bases from J, the junction contained 10 bases not matched to a gene. Germline V CDR1 and CDR2: LNHDA, SQIVND (reference sequence). The CDR3 loop is CASAGTSLRSGELFF. In DNA form, the CDR3 reads TGTGCCAGTGCCGGGACTAGCCTCCGGTCCGGGGAGCTGTTTTTT.

J is TRBJ2-3 and V is TRBV5-6; no clear D. Germline CDR1 SGHDT, CDR2 YYEEEE. This CDR3 has 15 amino acids. Trimming shortened V by 2 bases and J by 3 bases, and 13 bases separated the two germline ends. The CDR3, as DNA: TGTGCCAGCAGCTTTTTTTTGACGGCGACAGATACGCAGTATTTT. Its protein is CASSFFLTATDTQYF.

The chain uses TRBV5-6 and TRBJ1-1; no clear D gene. The germline V gene has CDR1 SGHDT and CDR2 YYEEEE. The germline V and J ends were trimmed by 0 bases and 6 bases, with 9 bases remaining between them. This CDR3 has 13 residues. The CDR3 nucleotides are TGTGCCAGCAGCTTGGTAAGCATTCCTGAAGCTTTCTTT. It encodes CASSLVSIPEAFF.

The chain has TRBV18 and TRBJ2-1, with 10 bases matching TRBD1. Losses at the gene ends were 4 bases for V and 5 bases for J; bases not matched to a gene: 2. There are 14 residues in the CDR3. Germline CDR1 is KGHSH and CDR2 is LQKENI. CDR3 in DNA: TGTGCCAGCTCACGGGACAGGGGCAACAATGAGCAGTTCTTC. Protein product: CASSRDRGNNEQFF.

J is TRBJ1-1 and V is TRBV27; 8 bases match TRBD1. J was trimmed by 0 bases and V by 6 bases; bases with no gene match: 6. Looked up from germline, CDR1 is MNHEY and CDR2 is SMNVEV (reference sequence). This CDR3 region has 15 residues. CDR3 amino acids: CASRPRQGLNTEAFF. Written as DNA, the CDR3 is TGTGCCAGCAGACCCCGACAGGGGTTGAACACTGAAGCTTTCTTT.

The gene calls are TRBV6-5 and TRBJ1-5; D gene uncertain. V was pared by 5 bases and J by 9 bases, with 14 bases between. This CDR3 comprises 13 residues. Germline CDR1 and CDR2: MNHEY and SVGAGI. The CDR3 loop is CASSRRPSSPQHF. CDR3 DNA sequence: TGTGCCAGCAGTCGACGTCCTTCATCGCCCCAGCATTTT.

The chain recombines TRBV3-1 (or the pseudogene TRBV3-2) with TRBJ1-5; D is perhaps TRBD1 (6 bases). There are 16 residues in the CDR3. Germline V gene data show CDR1 as LGHDT and CDR2 as YNNKEL (reference sequence). Trimming took 1 base from V and 4 from J, leaving 14 bases between them. The CDR3 protein is CASSQGLQGSNQPQHF. Here the CDR3 DNA reads TGTGCCAGCAGCCAAGGTCTACAGGGATCGAATCAGCCCCAGCATTTT.

This rearrangement joins TRBV6-5 to TRBJ2-2, with D uncertain. The CDR3 runs 14 residues. Germline values: CDR1 MNHEY, CDR2 SVGAGI. The V and J ends lost 6 bases and 0 bases respectively, with 8 bases between them. CDR3 in amino acids: CASRYMANTGELFF. CDR3 sequence (DNA): TGTGCCAGCAGATACATGGCGAACACCGGGGAGCTGTTTTTT.

The chain uses TRBV12-3 or TRBV12-4 and TRBJ2-5; TRBD2 is a possible D gene (6 bases). The CDR3 runs to 13 residues. V was clipped by 3 bases and J by 7 bases, with 12 bases between them. The CDR3 nucleotides read TGTGCCAGCAGTTTCGGGGGTGGGGGGACCCAGTACTTC. This encodes CASSFGGGGTQYF.

The chain's CDR3 is CASRQTRGLGEQFF. CDR3 DNA: TGTGCCAGCAGACAGACTAGAGGGTTGGGTGAGCAGTTCTTC. The chain carries TRBV6-5 and TRBJ2-1; TRBD2 might be the D (6 bases). Germline V CDR1 and CDR2: MNHEY, SVGAGI. V was clipped by 6 bases and J by 9 bases, with 18 bases between them. The CDR3 is made up of 14 amino acids.

The rearrangement joins TRBV20-1 to TRBJ2-7; 7 nucleotides line up with TRBD1. Unmatched junction bases numbered 5, after V lost 3 bases and J lost 3 bases. The CDR3 loop spans 13 amino acids. The V gene's germline CDR1 is DFQATT and CDR2 SNEGSKA (reference sequence). The CDR3 region has the DNA TGCAGTGCTAGTCAGGGGGTTCGCTACGAGCAGTACTTC. This gives the protein CSASQGVRYEQYF.

The V call is TRBV11-1, the J call TRBJ1-2; 8 positions match TRBD1. After removal of 4 bases from V and 5 bases from J, the junction contained 6 bases not matched to a gene. Looked up from germline, CDR1 is SGHAT and CDR2 is FQDESV (reference sequence). This CDR3 spans 14 amino acids. In DNA form, the CDR3 reads TGTGCCAGCAGCTCCCGACAGGGGTGGTATGGCTACACCTTC. Protein: CASSSRQGWYGYTF. The entire variable domain, with the rest obtained from reference TRBV11-1 and TRBJ1-2, is as follows: EAEVAQSPRYKITEKSQAVAFWCDPISGHATLYWYRQILGQGPELLVQFQDESVVDDSQLPKDRFSAERLKGVDSTLKIQPAELGDSAMYLCASSSRQGWYGYTFGSGTRLTVV.

This clone showed up just once. The rearrangement links TRBV7-9 to TRBJ1-2, with D possibly TRBD1 on 6 matching bases. V was pared by 4 bases and J by 8 bases, with 17 bases between. Germline assignment: CDR1 SEHNR and CDR2 FQNEAQ (reference sequence). The CDR3 totals 14 residues. The CDR3 coding sequence is TGTGCCAGCAGCTCTAGGGGGGGATTCGAAGGCTACACCTTC. Its protein is CASSSRGGFEGYTF.

In the case of this clone: The identical CDR3 is also encoded by other nucleotide sequences in the sample. The genes are TRBV9 and TRBJ2-7; D not resolved. Germline V gives CDR1 SGDLS, CDR2 YYNGEE. The V and J ends lost 0 bases and 0 bases respectively, with 7 bases between them. CDR3 size: 14 residues. Here the CDR3 reads CASSVVDGSYEQYF. The DNA for the CDR3 is TGTGCCAGCAGCGTAGTCGACGGCTCCTACGAGCAGTACTTC. The variable domain in full, completed from reference TRBV9 and TRBJ2-7, reads DSGVTQTPKHLITATGQRVTLRCSPRSGDLSVYWYQQSLDQGLQFLIQYYNGEERAKGNILERFSAQQFPDLHSELNLSSLELGDSALYFCASSVVDGSYEQYFGPGTRLTVT.

The rearrangement joins TRBV2 to TRBJ1-2, with D unclear. The V gene's germline CDR1 is SNHLY and CDR2 FYNNEI. The CDR3 extends over 11 amino acids. Trimming left V 7 bases short and J 3 bases short, with 6 bases between. The CDR3 DNA follows: TGTGCCAGCAAGATTGACTATGGCTACACCTTC. It encodes CASKIDYGYTF.

The chain links TRBV14 to TRBJ2-3; tentative D call: TRBD2 (7 bases). Trimming left V 6 bases short and J 6 bases short, with 16 bases between. The CDR3 spans 14 residues. The germline V gene encodes CDR1 SGHDN and CDR2 FVKESK. The CDR3 region is CASRRGAVGDTQYF. The CDR3 nucleotides are TGTGCCAGCAGACGGGGGGCCGTTGGGGATACGCAGTATTTT.

This chain links TRBV15 with TRBJ2-3; 8 positions match TRBD2. CDR1 and CDR2 from the germline V gene are LNHNV and YYDKDF (reference sequence). V shed 2 bases, J shed 5 bases, and the junction held 9 bases outside the gene matches. CDR3 length: 16 residues. The CDR3 DNA follows: TGTGCCACCAGCAGACACGGGACTAGTCTTGAAGATACGCAGTATTTT. Translation gives CATSRHGTSLEDTQYF.